The present T cell receptor (beta chain) was sequenced within a study of cytomegalovirus exposure and HLA in healthy donors (dated by TCRdb to the late 2010s). For the wider study: In an earlier analysis of roughly 590 of the donors, 276 Gb of sequence data and approximately 100 million unique TCR beta sequences from 180 million or so T cells were reported. An early release covering roughly 580 HLA-typed donors comprised approximately 300 gigabases of sequencing data and roughly 86 million unique TCR sequences. Of the 300 to 400 genotyped donors, approximately 83% fell in the genetic ancestry cluster associated with self-reported Caucasian donors. The study aimed to test whether signatures of past pathogen exposure could be identified by cataloging public T cell receptors. The T cell repertoires of about 700 subjects were profiled by immunosequencing and related to cytomegalovirus serostatus. In addition to the first cohort of around 670 subjects, a separate validation cohort of 120 different subjects was used. High-throughput TCR immunosequencing, statistical association of individual TCRs with disease status, and machine learning were combined to predict cytomegalovirus infection status. To study patterns of TCR occurrence, a later analysis re-analyzed previously published TCR beta repertoires from more than 550 donors and added high-resolution HLA genotyping. In the later analysis, no new phenotypic data were used to find candidate immune exposures; instead, reliance was placed on TCR beta sequences and their occurrence across donors. An earlier analysis of approximately 630 of the donors applied high-throughput TCR beta sequencing to assess whether each TCR beta V gene segment acted as functional or pseudogenic. Donor age, sex, ethnicity and CMV serostatus were compiled together with the repertoire data. In a later genetic analysis, genome-wide SNP genotypes for about 60% of the 666 donors were used, and that subset was treated as a discovery cohort. Every discovery cohort repertoire had been produced on one sequencing platform. HLA typing covered class I and class II loci at four-digit resolution. The number of donors typed differed by locus, with roughly 620-640 for A, B, C, DRB1 and DQB1, roughly 520 for DQA1, nearly 610 for DPA1, and some 450 for DPB1. Because of strong linkage in the cohort, roughly five DR-DQ haplotypes were treated as single units for association and clustering. Across 398 genotyped donors of the cohort, an average of 235,054 unique TCR beta nucleotide sequences per donor were sequenced, and 15% to 20% of those sequences were non-productive.

Library method: the immunoSEQ multiplex PCR assay. The multiplex PCR relied on a mix of 60 forward primers for TCR Vbeta segments and 13 reverse primers for TCR Jbeta segments. The CDR3 region of rearranged TCR beta genes was amplified from genomic DNA with a multiplex PCR assay. On the Illumina HiSeq System, the amplified TCR beta libraries were sequenced as 87-base-pair reads. Under the source paper's analysis protocol: Across the 670 or so repertoires, a later analysis counted tens of millions of unique TCR beta chains, some 11 million of which were shared by at least two donors. To remove PCR and sequencing errors, raw reads were error-corrected and collapsed into unique sequences using a nearest-neighbor algorithm that merged closely related sequences. V, D and J gene segments were assigned by aligning CDR3 sequences to IMGT reference sequences. For a sequence to be retained, a match of at least six nucleotides was required to both a V gene segment and a J gene segment. Rearrangements were called productive when the CDR3 lacked stop codons and stayed in frame with V and J; all others were non-productive. Following IMGT convention, CDR3 was defined as the stretch from the second conserved V-encoded cysteine to the conserved J-encoded phenylalanine. Sequences without an unambiguous match to a single V gene segment were excluded from the earlier analysis of approximately 560 of the donors. An earlier analysis of a few hundred of the donors called V segments functional above 56.7% productive rearrangements and segregating when the between-donor standard deviation exceeded 5%. To diagnose cytomegalovirus status from the catalog of TCR beta chain sequences, a statistical classification framework was built. V and J gene assignment, in a later analysis, came from comparing TCR nucleotide sequences with IMGT/GENE-DB human TR gene sequences. Using the TCRdist pipeline, a later analysis assigned CDR3 sequences along with most-parsimonious VDJ recombination scenarios. A later analysis defined each TCR beta chain by its CDR3 amino acid sequence plus V-gene family, and excluded reads lacking a unique V-gene family. As a way to deal with suspected cross-contamination and a sequencing artifact, a later analysis dropped 450 to 600 nucleotide sequences that were highly shared and had low generation probability. A later analysis calculated a clonal expansion index for each public chain from normalized within-repertoire ranks of inferred template counts. In a later analysis, generation probabilities were computed using a VDJ recombination model fitted to out-of-frame rearrangements, and the results were checked against IGoR. In a later analysis, TCR-TCR, TCR-HLA and TCR-CMV co-occurrence was scored with hypergeometric tests, and a repertoire-size bias correction was applied to TCR pairs. A later analysis estimated false discovery rates by permuting HLA or CMV assignments 20 times. In a later analysis, co-occurring TCRs were grouped using DBSCAN, with TCRdist sequence similarity added in when clustering inside HLA-allele-positive subsets. Repertoires with fewer than 30,000 or more than 120,000 public chains, plus five repertoires with anomalous nucleotide sharing, were excluded from co-occurrence clustering. TCRdb carries this immuneACCESS record with in-frame sequences only. Its versions omit some clonotypes, under half of them owing to an unresolved V gene in the studies checked, with the rest unexplained. The DNA was the basis for D and trimming; V, J and clone size are from that table. Here the sample has some 130,000 clones; 76% occur a single time. Around 2% of the sample comes from the top ten.

In total, approximately 700 healthy bone marrow donors made up the cohort. At the time of sampling, all cohort members were nominally healthy, though unrecorded immune exposures were likely present. The donor was CMV seropositive and was included in the group of around 300 seropositive cohort members. A peripheral blood sample was collected from each donor, and TCR beta sequencing was performed on peripheral blood mononuclear cells. Genomic DNA was extracted from the blood cell samples with the Qiagen DNeasy Blood Extraction Kit. On this clone: The specificity of this receptor is unknown. The record has no base qualities; no much larger clone is one base away.

Study-level results and caveats: Assigning TCR associations to individual alleles was difficult when HLA alleles, especially DR and DQ, strongly co-occurred. Only TCR beta chains were sequenced in this cohort, and the absence of alpha or paired-chain data limited detectable features. Most CMV-associated TCR beta chains appeared to be HLA-restricted in a later analysis, and the HLA associations seemed to be driven largely by CMV exposure. An earlier analysis of around 600 of the donors showed that most TCR beta V segments appeared in productive rearrangements either about 87% or about 30% of the time, which broadly matched IMGT annotations. About 17 rarely observed V segments, including chromosome 9 orphons, were excluded from the earlier analysis of a few hundred of the donors because counts were too low. A further reported finding was that TCR beta sequences accurately predicted the HLA-A and HLA-B alleles for most subjects in the first cohort. According to a later analysis, parvovirus B19, influenza, CMV and Epstein-Barr virus appeared linked to several top co-occurrence clusters. A later genetic analysis reported fewer N-insertions in productive TCRs among donors in an Asian-associated ancestry cluster than the approximately 670-donor mean. Specific HLA alleles were associated with roughly 17,000 TCR beta sequences at a false discovery rate of 0.05 in a later analysis. Immune exposure information for the cohort was limited to CMV serostatus. In a later genetic analysis, a missense DCLRE1C variant was associated with V-gene and J-gene trimming of TCR beta chains, and the association was replicated in an independent cohort. According to the authors, the approach could potentially be generalized to other disease states and immunological phenotypes. Sequencing depth was assumed to be roughly uniform across donors in the presence/absence analyses, though that assumption may not hold. Most TCR sequences were observed very rarely across donors, whereas some public TCRs were present in many individuals. HLA typing was unavailable for some donors at each locus, so association tests used only the typed subset. Linkage disequilibrium might explain the correlated functional status among segregating V segments, but an unknown experimental factor could not be excluded. The study gave a list of about 150 TCR beta chains associated with cytomegalovirus. In a later analysis, HLA-associated TCR beta chains showed more clonal expansion and lower generation probabilities than non-associated chains that were equally common. A cluster of highly shared sequence variants was judged likely to represent a technical artifact of the sequencing pipeline. In a later analysis, the rate of TCR association differed among HLA loci, with DRB1 alleles having the most associated TCRs and HLA-C alleles having the fewest. A few of the identified cytomegalovirus-associated TCR beta chains were confirmed in vitro to be specific for cytomegalovirus antigens. The classifier was reported to diagnose cytomegalovirus status with high specificity and sensitivity in both the original cohort and the validation cohort.

The specimen sequenced was PBMCs. This clonotype originated in a female donor in good health and CMV-seropositive.

The DNA sequence is given as TGTGCCAGCAGGGGACAGGGGGCAAAATACGAGCAGTACTTC. The encoded protein is CASRGQGAKYEQYF. The chain is encoded by TRBV6-5 joined to TRBJ2-7, and TRBD1 aligns with 12 junction nucleotides. The germline V gene gives CDR1 as MNHEY and CDR2 as SVGAGI. Taken from cysteine to phenylalanine, the CDR3 has 14 residues. Only the CDR3 region is kept as DNA, spanning 42 bases read in frame from base 1. Here V drops 6 bases and J drops 4 bases, and the junction holds 4 bases not matched to any gene.